This T cell receptor (beta chain) was profiled in a study of T-cell memory formation after mild COVID-19. Overall study results and limits: Mostly located in CM and EM were contracting CD4+ clones, with contracting CD8+ clones located in EMRA.

The authors produced TCR alpha and TCR beta cDNA libraries with sample barcodes and UMIs by 5'RACE using constant-segment primers. TCRdb reprocessed the 5' RACE reads via MiXCR and lists one record per CDR3 protein. The sample includes around 250,000 distinct CDR3 sequences, over 15% of them seen just once. A note on this clonotype: The antigen remains undetermined.

The J segment lost 7 bases and the V segment lost 7 bases, leaving 7 bases of the junction unmatched. CDR1 is SQVTM and CDR2 is ANQGSEA in the germline V gene. The CDR3 length is 11 residues. V is TRBV29-1 and J is TRBJ2-7; 7 bases agree with TRBD1. The sequencing sample was made of PBMCs or a T cell subset sorted from them (not recorded which). This TCR was recovered from a man aged 18 to 35 who had mild COVID-19 (a few samples of this study predate the infection). Cell type and time point are not known. The CDR3 DNA is TGCAGCGGTAACAGGGGACAAGAGCAGTACTTC. Protein sequence: CSGNRGQEQYF.